This TCR beta chain is from a study of cytomegalovirus exposure and HLA in healthy donors. Germline values: CDR1 SGDLS, CDR2 YYNGEE. V lost 1 base and J lost 9; bases outside the gene matches: 10. The CDR3 runs 15 residues. Donors counted as nominally healthy when sampled, yet unrecorded immune exposures were likely. Primers: 60 Vbeta forward and 13 Jbeta reverse. The data were produced by immunoSEQ multiplex PCR, yet TCRdb's version contains in-frame clones alone and is incomplete. The sample yields more than 90,000 clones, 78% seen once. The TCR comes from a middle-aged woman in good health and CMV-seronegative. The rearrangement joins TRBV9 to TRBJ2-1, with TRBD1 matching over 7 bases. Material: PBMCs. Written as DNA, the CDR3 is TGTGCCAGCAGCGTATCAAGGGGGCGAAGGAGTGAGCAGTTCTTC. Translating gives CASSVSRGRRSEQFF.